This TCR beta chain is drawn from a study of cytomegalovirus exposure and HLA in healthy donors. Findings of the study overall: It is likely that the observed cluster of highly shared sequence variants was a sequencing artifact. 87-base-pair reads could not separate some V segments, including TRBV6-2 and TRBV6-3.

CDR3 length: 15 amino acids. Germline-derived CDR1 and CDR2 are MDHEN and SYDVKM. The V and J ends lost 5 bases and 0 bases respectively, with 11 bases between them. In the PCR, 60 Vbeta and 13 Jbeta primers were used. Here immunoSEQ multiplex PCR was the method, and the copy in TCRdb shows in-frame clones only, minus some. Of over 100,000 clones detected, 74% appear once; the ten largest clones hold approximately 7%. This clone was counted between two and nine times. No antigen is known for it. The chain links TRBV28 to TRBJ1-3; D unclear. The receptor's source is a man aged 40-49 years in good health and CMV-seropositive. Sample: PBMCs. CDR3 coding DNA: TGTGCCAGCAGTCCCCCCTCCCGCTCTGGAAACACCATATATTTT. It encodes CASSPPSRSGNTIYF.